These 11 T cell receptor beta chains share one sample of origin, sequenced in a study of T cells after yellow fever vaccination. TCRdb re-called the 5' RACE reads with MiXCR, one entry per CDR3 protein. The sample contains some 320,000 distinct CDR3 sequences, 4% to 5.5% of which appear only once. The input for sequencing was PBMCs, taken 15 days after the yellow fever booster vaccination. The origin of the receptors is a man aged 18 to 29 who received the YFV17D yellow fever vaccine.

This clonotype appeared a few times. J is TRBJ2-5 and V is TRBV7-9; TRBD2 agrees at 11 bases. Germline trimming cut 8 bases from V and 1 base from J; bases unmatched to any gene: 9. The CDR3 length is 16 residues. The germline gives CDR1 SEHNR, CDR2 FQNEAQ (reference sequence). This chain's CDR3 is CASGSTTSGTQETQYF. The CDR3 DNA reads as TGTGCCAGCGGGAGTACGACTAGCGGGACCCAAGAGACCCAGTACTTC.

The chain joins TRBV5-1 to TRBJ1-5; D ambiguous. Per germline, CDR1 SGHRS and CDR2 YFSETQ. CDR3 size: 11 residues. With 7 bases removed from V and 5 bases from J, the gap between germline ends came to 7 bases. Written as DNA, the CDR3 is TGCGCCAGCCTTTCCCATCAGCCCCAGCATTTT. It is translated as CASLSHQPQHF.

This chain links TRBV7-9 with TRBJ2-2; 8 positions match TRBD1. This CDR3 comprises 15 residues. The germline V gene encodes CDR1 SEHNR and CDR2 FQNEAQ (reference sequence). V was pared by 2 bases and J by 7 bases, with 6 bases of the junction left unmatched. The CDR3, as DNA: TGTGCCAGCAGCTTACTTTCAGGGGGCATCGGGGAGCTGTTTTTT. Encoded protein: CASSLLSGGIGELFF.

This clonotype occurred many times. The chain has TRBV5-4 and TRBJ2-3, with 7 bases fitting TRBD1. The CDR3 loop spans 15 amino acids. Trimming cost V 5 bases and J 2 bases; bases outside gene matches: 8. The germline gives CDR1 SGHNT, CDR2 YYREEE (reference sequence). CDR3: CASRPGQANTDTQYF. CDR3 bases: TGTGCCAGCAGACCTGGACAGGCCAACACAGATACGCAGTATTTT.

The chain uses TRBV7-6 and TRBJ2-1, with D hard to call. The CDR3 spans 15 residues. Germline CDR1 SGHVS, CDR2 FNYEAQ. Trimming took 4 bases from V and 8 from J, leaving 18 bases between them. In DNA, the CDR3 is TGTGCCAGCAGCTCCGATCTGATGGGGTCGGATGAGCAGTTCTTC. This encodes CASSSDLMGSDEQFF.

This clonotype was seen many times. The chain links TRBV7-3 to TRBJ2-2; the match to TRBD1 covers 9 bases. The CDR3 consists of 15 residues. CDR1 is SGHTA and CDR2 is FQGTGA in the germline V gene. Losses at the gene ends were 5 bases for V and 6 bases for J; bases not matched to a gene: 7. The CDR3 nucleotides read TGTGCCAGCAGCAAGGGACAGGGTAGCCCCGGGGAGCTGTTTTTT. Its protein product is CASSKGQGSPGELFF.

This clonotype was counted at least ten times. This chain uses TRBV4-3 with TRBJ2-1, with 10 bases lining up with TRBD2. V lost 5 bases, J lost 4 bases, and 5 bases stayed unmatched. The CDR3 runs 15 residues. Germline CDR1 and CDR2: LGHNA and YSLEER. The CDR3, as DNA: TGCGCCAGCAGCGCCCTAGCGGGGGAGTACAATGAGCAGTTCTTC. The encoded protein is CASSALAGEYNEQFF.

The V gene is TRBV2, the J gene TRBJ2-7; TRBD1 agrees at 7 bases. Germline loops: CDR1 SNHLY, CDR2 FYNNEI. V lost 4 bases and J lost 5; bases outside the gene matches: 5. The CDR3 runs 13 residues. CDR3: CASSAGQTNEQYV. For the CDR3, the DNA is TGTGCCAGCAGTGCGGGACAGACCAACGAGCAGTACGTC.

In this sample, this clonotype turned up many times. This chain links TRBV20-1 with TRBJ2-2; D is possibly TRBD2 (5 bases). The CDR3 is made up of 14 amino acids. The V and J ends lost 3 bases and 1 base respectively, with 9 bases between them. The germline V gene has CDR1 DFQATT and CDR2 SNEGSKA (reference sequence). The CDR3 DNA sequence: TGCAGTGCTAGGAGGGAGAAGAACACCGGGGAGCTGTTTTTT. The encoded protein is CSARREKNTGELFF.

The gene calls are TRBV24-1 and TRBJ2-1, with TRBD1 matching 7 bases. Looked up from germline, CDR1 is KGHDR and CDR2 is SFDVKD. The CDR3 is made up of 14 amino acids. J gave up 5 bases and V 4 bases, and 4 bases lay outside the gene matches. The CDR3 coding sequence is TGTGCCACCAGTGACGAGACAGGGAACAATGAGCAGTTCTTC. Translated, it gives CATSDETGNNEQFF.

There are a few counts of this clonotype. This chain links TRBV28 with TRBJ2-3, with TRBD2 identical over 8 bases. CDR1 is MDHEN, CDR2 SYDVKM, per germline. With V trimmed by 5 bases and J by 0 bases, 10 bases remained unmatched. The CDR3 runs 17 residues. CDR3 sequence: CASSPLPAGGSTDTQYF. CDR3 coding DNA: TGTGCCAGCAGTCCCCTCCCCGCGGGGGGCAGCACAGATACGCAGTATTTT.